What follows is one T cell receptor (beta chain) and its context. Its antigen is not identified. The data were obtained in a study of OX40 agonist ivuxolimab in advanced cancers. Study-level results: Relative to CD4+ cells, CD8+ T cells on average had more expanded clones.

The method was immunoSEQ multiplex PCR; TCRdb's version includes in-frame clones alone and lacks a portion of them. The sample contains about 12,000 clones, roughly four fifths of which appear only once. The receptor's source is an adult with an advanced solid tumor such as melanoma, head and neck, liver or kidney cancer. Material: CD4+ or CD8+ T cells sorted from blood, obtained in a trial of the OX40 agonist ivuxolimab.

The DNA for the CDR3 is TGTGCCAGCTCACCAGGGGACACCCCCCTCTACGAGCAGTACTTC. Its translation is CASSPGDTPLYEQYF. V usage is TRBV18 and J usage is TRBJ2-7, with D perhaps TRBD1 (6 bases). V was trimmed by 2 bases and J by 3 bases, leaving 14 bases between them. Germline values: CDR1 KGHSH, CDR2 LQKENI. There are 15 residues in the CDR3.